This T cell receptor (beta chain) was recovered during a study of blood T cell repertoires in COVID-19. Study at large: Donors in the United States, Italy and Spain gave samples during acute or convalescent COVID-19. T cells, B-cell-depleted T cells, or PBMCs provided the cDNA or gDNA that served as material.

The germline CDR1 and CDR2 sequences are SGHAT and FQNNGV. Trimming at V came to 1 base and at J to 4 bases, leaving 12 bases not matched to a gene. CDR3 length: 18 residues. Original methodology: Amplifying reference gene primers gave estimates of nucleated cell counts. TCRdb's table, derived via immunoSEQ multiplex PCR, lists solely in-frame clones and lacks some. V and J calls and clone size follow that table, whereas D and trimming were derived from the DNA. The top ten hold 19% of the sample, which has 99,000 or so clones, approximately 72% seen once. Sequenced: peripheral blood. The chain is built from TRBV11-2 and TRBJ2-7; TRBD1 matches at 11 bases. The source is a woman in her 70s with acute or convalescent COVID-19. The CDR3 nucleotides are TGTGCCAGCAGCTTAGTCGGACAGGGGGCAATCTTCGGGTACGAGCAGTACTTC. Translating it yields CASSLVGQGAIFGYEQYF. The full variable domain, its missing parts supplied by reference TRBV11-2 and TRBJ2-7, is EAGVAQSPRYKIIEKRQSVAFWCNPISGHATLYWYQQILGQGPKLLIQFQNNGVVDDSQLPKDRFSAERLKGVDSTLKIQPAKLEDSAVYLCASSLVGQGAIFGYEQYFGPGTRLTVT.